This T cell receptor (beta chain) comes out of a study of vaccination and CD4 T cells after COVID-19. The overall study: Median draw time for post-COVID samples was 80 to 110 days post-diagnosis (range 35 to 161).

Study findings and constraints: Median SARS-CoV-2-reactive clonotype numbers rose nonsignificantly, about 20 to 38.

On this clonotype: Its specificity is not known.

Sequenced with the Oncomine TCR Beta short-read assay was DNA taken from cultured CD4+ T cells. A single record per CDR3 protein comes from TCRdb applying MiXCR to the PCR reads. There are over 13,000 distinct CDR3 sequences in the sample; around 50% occur only once, and 7.5% to 10% lies in the top ten. Losses at the gene ends were 5 bases for V and 6 bases for J; bases not matched to a gene: 12. CDR3 length: 16 residues. Germline assignment: CDR1 LNHDA and CDR2 SQIVND (reference sequence). Sample treatment: approximately nine-day PBMC culture with coronavirus spike peptide pools or control peptides (ViraFEST assay). ViraFEST sequenced TCRs after peptide-pool expansion of antigen-specific T cells. Before Alpha, Beta and Delta appeared in the US, convalescents tested positive (March–December 2020).

The material sequenced was CD4+ T cells from blood, cultured in vitro, taken before SARS-CoV-2 vaccination. The genes are TRBV19 and TRBJ2-1; TRBD2 matches at 8 bases. This TCR was sampled from a human donor who had recovered from COVID-19. The CDR3 bases are TGTGCCAGTAGTTCTTTGGGACTAGGATACATCAATGAGCAGTTCTTC. Amino acid sequence: CASSSLGLGYINEQFF.